The text below deals with one TCR beta chain. The sample comes from a study of blood T cell repertoires in COVID-19. Study context: Samples taken during acute and convalescent COVID-19 were collected in the United States, Italy and Spain. T cells, B-cell-depleted T cells, or PBMCs supplied cDNA or gDNA.

The ends were cut back, 8 bases at V and 6 bases at J, with 17 bases in the middle. The length of the CDR3 is 14 residues. Germline V gene lookup returns CDR1 SNHLY and CDR2 FYNNEI. Authors' data handling: Researchers report that nucleated cell counts were estimated from reference gene primer amplification. The assay was immunoSEQ multiplex PCR, and TCRdb's table has in-frame clones only and misses some. That table supplies the V and J calls and clone size; D and trimming were determined from the DNA. The sample includes 45,000 or so clones, over 85% seen only once; the top ten take 13%. This chain joins TRBV2 and TRBJ2-1; weak D call: TRBD1 (6 bases). The source is a man older than 75 with acute or convalescent COVID-19. Input material: peripheral blood. CDR3 sequence reads: CASCKGRGGNEQFF. CDR3 nucleotide sequence: TGTGCCAGCTGTAAGGGAAGAGGGGGCAATGAGCAGTTCTTC.